The 13 T cell receptor beta chains given below trace back to one sample, sequenced in a study of human T cells and chemical hapten exposure. One entry per CDR3 protein results from TCRdb running MiXCR on the RACE reads. The table has 150,000 to 200,000 distinct CDR3 sequences, around a quarter seen once. Time point specified: patch test 3, about 24 weeks after DPC sensitization. Treatment given: therapeutic diphenylcyclopropenone sensitization with weekly scalp DPC. The sample in question was whole blood, obtained in connection with sensitization to the hapten diphenylcyclopropenone (DPC). These receptors were collected from a woman between 18 and 29 years old with alopecia areata. Some clones in this sample may be carry-over from other donors' samples.

The chain employs TRBV6-2 or TRBV6-3 and TRBJ2-7; 8 positions match TRBD1. Germline CDR1 is MNHEY and CDR2 is SVGEGT. J was trimmed by 2 bases and V by 7 bases; bases with no gene match: 13. The CDR3 loop spans 16 amino acids. CDR3 sequence reads: CASTKGGAGGPYEQYF. CDR3 bases: TGTGCCAGCACCAAAGGTGGGGCAGGGGGCCCCTACGAGCAGTACTTC.

This clonotype has only a few counts. The genes are TRBV29-1 and TRBJ2-5; either TRBD1 or TRBD2 may fit D (5 bases each). Germline CDR1 and CDR2: SQVTM and ANQGSEA. CDR3 size: 13 residues. V was clipped by 7 bases and J by 1 base, with 13 bases between them. Here the CDR3 reads CSGGRGTQETQYF. The CDR3 DNA is TGCAGCGGGGGTCGAGGGACCCAAGAGACCCAGTACTTC.

The chain is built from TRBV29-1 and TRBJ1-1, with 7 bases that match TRBD1. The V gene's germline CDR1 is SQVTM and CDR2 ANQGSEA. Trimming at V came to 2 bases and at J to 1 base, leaving 4 bases not matched to a gene. The CDR3 is 14 residues long. This CDR3 reads CSVERGLGNTEAFF. The CDR3 region has the DNA TGCAGCGTTGAAAGGGGGCTAGGGAACACTGAAGCTTTCTTT.

In this sample, this clonotype turned up a few times. J is TRBJ2-2 and V is TRBV29-1; D tentatively reads TRBD1 or TRBD2 (6 bases each). CDR3 size: 14 residues. The germline gives CDR1 SQVTM, CDR2 ANQGSEA. V lost 6 bases, J lost 6 bases, and 17 bases lay in between. The CDR3 bases are TGCAGCGTAGGGGGGTCAGGGGAACCCGGGGAGCTGTTTTTT. Its translation is CSVGGSGEPGELFF.

The CDR3 coding sequence is TGTGCCAGCAGTAGACTAGCGGGAGGTCTAGAGAATGAGCAGTTCTTC. Translated, it gives CASSRLAGGLENEQFF. The V gene is TRBV2, the J gene TRBJ2-1; 13 bases line up with TRBD2. Germline CDR1 is SNHLY and CDR2 is FYNNEI. The CDR3 length is 16 residues. Trimming took 5 bases from V and 7 from J; bases not matched to a gene: 8.

This clonotype has more than one count but fewer than ten. This sequence joins TRBV6-5 and TRBJ2-7; D may be TRBD1 (6 bases). Looked up from germline, CDR1 is MNHEY and CDR2 is SVGAGI. Between the trimmed V and J ends, which lost 5 bases and 5 bases, there was a span of 13 bases. There are 13 residues in the CDR3. The CDR3, as DNA: TGTGCCAGCAGTACCCCCAGGGGAGACGAGCAGTACTTC. Protein product: CASSTPRGDEQYF.

The genes are TRBV29-1 and TRBJ2-1; D assignment may be TRBD1 or TRBD2 (5 bases each). Germline assignment: CDR1 SQVTM and CDR2 ANQGSEA. The length of the CDR3 is 12 residues. Trimming left V 1 base short and J 8 bases short, with 9 bases between. CDR3 nucleotide sequence: TGCAGCGTTGAAGCGGGGACCTATGAGCAGTTCTTC. Protein product: CSVEAGTYEQFF.

The chain employs TRBV20-1 and TRBJ2-1; 12 bases are a match to TRBD2. Germline V gene data show CDR1 as DFQATT and CDR2 as SNEGSKA (reference sequence). This CDR3 is 16 amino acids long. The V and J ends lost 0 bases and 11 bases, in that order; junction bases with no gene match: 11. CDR3 DNA: TGCAGTGCTAGAGACAATCTAGCGGGAGGGCCCTATAAGCAGTTCTTC. Protein sequence: CSARDNLAGGPYKQFF.

This clonotype was recorded many times. The rearrangement joins TRBV9 to TRBJ2-1, with D unclear. Germline CDR1 SGDLS, CDR2 YYNGEE. CDR3 length equals 17 residues. V gave up 0 bases and J gave up 0 bases, with 13 bases separating them. The CDR3 DNA sequence: TGTGCCAGCAGCGTAGGTAAGGTGCTAAGCTCCTACAATGAGCAGTTCTTC. Protein sequence: CASSVGKVLSSYNEQFF.

V and J are TRBV20-1 and TRBJ1-5; unclear D gene. V was cut by 6 bases and J by 6 bases, with 18 bases left in between. There are 14 residues in the CDR3. The germline V gene encodes CDR1 DFQATT and CDR2 SNEGSKA (reference sequence). CDR3 DNA: TGCAGTGCCAGTACGTACGAGTTGGGTCAGCCCCAGCATTTT. Translation gives CSASTYELGQPQHF.

V gene TRBV7-9 combines with J gene TRBJ1-4; D is uncertain. The V end lost 0 bases, the J end lost 7 bases, and 12 bases lay between the germline ends. In germline, CDR1 is SEHNR, CDR2 FQNEAQ (reference sequence). The CDR3 is 15 residues long. The CDR3 loop is CASSLAPGRSEKLFF. As DNA, the CDR3 is TGTGCCAGCAGCTTAGCCCCAGGTCGAAGTGAAAAACTGTTTTTT.

V and J are TRBV15 and TRBJ2-2; D might be TRBD1 (6 bases). V lost 3 bases to trimming and J lost 5 bases, with 13 bases between them. Looked up from germline, CDR1 is LNHNV and CDR2 is YYDKDF (reference sequence). The CDR3 runs to 15 residues. The CDR3 DNA reads TGTGCCACCAGCAGGGCAATACAGGGTACCGGGGAGCTGTTTTTT. Amino acids: CATSRAIQGTGELFF.

The chain is built from TRBV4-2 and TRBJ1-2; the match to TRBD1 covers 7 bases. In germline, CDR1 is LGHNA, CDR2 YNFKEQ. Germline trimming cut 4 bases from V and 1 base from J; bases unmatched to any gene: 6. There are 15 residues in the CDR3. CDR3: CASSPEGTVNYGYTF. In DNA, the CDR3 is TGTGCCAGCAGCCCAGAGGGGACAGTTAACTATGGCTACACCTTC.